The T cell receptor beta chain described here comes from a study of tissue T cells after allogeneic stem cell transplantation. CDR3 sequences, V/J genes, frequencies and template counts came from survey-depth TCRbeta sequencing. Data came from immunoSEQ multiplex PCR; TCRdb stores just in-frame clones and leaves some out. The table records roughly 20,000 clones, 69% of them present only once. Broader study findings: Anatomically similar tissues had similar TCR repertoires within each patient. Across patients, clones rarely overlapped, yet motif clusters were shared tissue-specifically. Alloreactivity or antigen specificity of tissue TCRs was not determined; some clones might be host cells.

From germline, CDR1 is LGHDT and CDR2 YNNKQL (reference sequence). The length of the CDR3 is 15 residues. Trimming took 3 bases from V and 0 from J, leaving 10 bases between them. A note on this clone: Its target is not known. Gene names and germline refer to mouse. The read comes to an end 1 residue before the CDR3 does, leaving the germline J gene to fill in the end.

The clonotype was recovered from a female BALB/c mouse in good health. The strain's MHC type: H2-d. Sequenced sample: blood. The chain has TRBV4 and TRBJ2-3, with a weak D call TRBD1 (6 bases). The CDR3 protein is CASSYRDKSAETLYF. Partial CDR3 DNA: TGTGCCAGCAGCTACCGGGACAAAAGTGCAGAAACGCTGTAT.